These 23 T cell receptor beta chains were sequenced from one sample in a study of blood T cell repertoires in COVID-19. The table came from immunoSEQ multiplex PCR; TCRdb's copy has only in-frame clones and leaves some out. In the table there are about 150,000 clones, 65% to 80% of which are singletons. Input material: peripheral blood. These TCRs come from a man in his fifties or sixties with acute or convalescent COVID-19.

This chain joins TRBV6-6 and TRBJ2-3; possible D gene TRBD2, 7 bases. Per the germline V gene, CDR1 is MNHNY and CDR2 is SVGAGI (reference sequence). V was trimmed by 7 bases and J by 1 base, leaving 18 bases between them. The CDR3 is made up of 16 amino acids. CDR3 sequence reads: CASTERGGTGTDTQYF. The CDR3 nucleotides read TGTGCCAGCACCGAAAGGGGGGGAACAGGCACAGATACGCAGTATTTT.

The chain is built from TRBV5-4 and TRBJ2-3; D unresolved. Germline-derived CDR1 and CDR2 are SGHNT and YYREEE (reference sequence). Trimming shortened V by 2 bases and J by 6 bases, and 7 bases separated the two germline ends. CDR3 size: 12 residues. The CDR3, as DNA: TGTGCCAGCAGCTTATCAGTGGATACGCAGTATTTT. Protein product: CASSLSVDTQYF. Full variable domain (rest looked up from reference TRBV5-4 and TRBJ2-3): ETGVTQSPTHLIKTRGQQVTLRCSSQSGHNTVSWYQQALGQGPQFIFQYYREEENGRGNFPPRFSGLQFPNYSSELNVNALELDDSALYLCASSLSVDTQYFGPGTRLTVL.

V and J are TRBV12-3 or TRBV12-4 and TRBJ2-1; the match to TRBD2 covers 7 bases. Trimming cost V 10 bases and J 4 bases; bases outside gene matches: 7. This CDR3 region has 13 residues. The CDR3 loop reads CATAGVGYNEQFF. Here the CDR3 DNA reads TGTGCCACGGCGGGGGTCGGATACAATGAGCAGTTCTTC.

CDR3 residues: CASSATGTGAYEQYF. The CDR3 nucleotides read TGTGCCAGTTCCGCCACCGGGACTGGGGCCTACGAGCAGTACTTC. J is TRBJ2-7 and V is TRBV5-5, with D possibly being TRBD2 (6 bases). Trimming removed 8 bases from V and 2 bases from J, with 20 bases in between. Per germline, CDR1 SGHKS and CDR2 YYEKEE (reference sequence). The CDR3 loop spans 15 amino acids.

The chain links TRBV7-8 to TRBJ2-7; 8 bases align to TRBD1. The CDR3 length is 15 residues. Germline CDR1 and CDR2: SGHVS and FQNEAQ. Losses at the gene ends were 5 bases for V and 3 bases for J; bases not matched to a gene: 9. The DNA of the CDR3 is TGTGCCAGCAGCCCGTCCAGGGGGCCAGGCTACGAGCAGTACTTC. Translating gives CASSPSRGPGYEQYF.

The rearrangement joins TRBV18 to TRBJ2-1, with TRBD2 matching over 14 bases. Trimming took 3 bases from V and 6 from J; bases not matched to a gene: 4. The CDR3 covers 16 residues. Germline CDR1 KGHSH, CDR2 LQKENI. The CDR3 loop is CASSPSTSGRANEQFF. The DNA of the CDR3 is TGTGCCAGCTCACCTTCGACTAGCGGGAGGGCCAATGAGCAGTTCTTC.

The chain employs TRBV6-5 and TRBJ2-3; TRBD2 aligns across 9 bases. Trimming cost V 9 bases and J 1 base; bases outside gene matches: 5. Germline values: CDR1 MNHEY, CDR2 SVGAGI. This CDR3 region has 14 residues. In DNA form, the CDR3 reads TGTGCCAGTAGCGGGAGAGGGGGCACAGATACGCAGTATTTT. Amino acid sequence: CASSGRGGTDTQYF.

The CDR3 nucleotides read TGTGCCTGGGGATACGGGACCCAGTACTTC. As protein: CAWGYGTQYF. The rearrangement joins TRBV30 to TRBJ2-5; the D is unclear. CDR3 length: 10 amino acids. CDR1 and CDR2 from the germline V gene are GTSNPN and SVGIG (reference sequence). The germline V and J ends were trimmed by 5 bases and 7 bases, with 8 bases remaining between them.

In its sample, this clone was seen once. The CDR3 here is CASSEQGQGFDGYTF. CDR3 DNA sequence: TGTGCCAGCAGTGAACAGGGACAGGGTTTCGATGGCTACACCTTC. The rearrangement uses TRBV6-1 and TRBJ1-2; 9 bases align to TRBD1. The CDR3 spans 15 residues. Germline CDR1 is MNHNS and CDR2 is SASEGT. Losses at the gene ends were 2 bases for V and 6 bases for J; bases not matched to a gene: 7.

V usage is TRBV19 and J usage is TRBJ2-6, with 12 bases aligning to TRBD1. Germline-derived CDR1 and CDR2 are LNHDA and SQIVND (reference sequence). This CDR3 is built from 17 residues. Trimming removed 8 bases from V and 3 bases from J; junction bases left unmatched: 8. As DNA, the CDR3 is TGTGCCAGTGCCGGGACAGGGGGCTTCTATGGGGCCAACGTCCTGACTTTC. This translates into CASAGTGGFYGANVLTF.

The table lists this clone with a few counts. This chain joins TRBV19 and TRBJ2-6; 9 bases map to TRBD1. Germline CDR1 reads LNHDA; CDR2 reads SQIVND (reference sequence). V lost 4 bases, J lost 0 bases, and 4 bases stayed unmatched. The CDR3 has 17 residues. The CDR3 region has the DNA TGTGCCAGTAGTACCGGGACAGGGAGCTCTGGGGCCAACGTCCTGACTTTC. Residues: CASSTGTGSSGANVLTF.

CDR3 region: CASSSSGRVDTQYF. CDR3 nucleotides: TGTGCCAGCAGCAGTAGCGGGAGAGTAGATACGCAGTATTTT. The rearrangement links TRBV25-1 to TRBJ2-3, with 9 bases matching TRBD2. The germline CDR1 and CDR2 sequences are MGHDK and SYGVNS. Losses at the gene ends were 6 bases for V and 5 bases for J; bases not matched to a gene: 6. CDR3 length: 14 residues.

The DNA of the CDR3 is TGCGCCAGTAACACAGGGGGCGCGGGCGGGGAGCTGTTTTTT. Its translation: CASNTGGAGGELFF. V and J are TRBV10-1 and TRBJ2-2; 9 bases line up with TRBD1. J was trimmed by 7 bases and V by 9 bases; bases with no gene match: 9. Germline CDR1 WNHNN, CDR2 SYGVQD (reference sequence). The CDR3 runs 14 residues.

The V call is TRBV21-1, the J call TRBJ2-4; the table assigns TRBD2, which was not confirmed against the DNA. TRBV21-1 is shown as a pseudogene. This CDR3 comprises 21 residues. CDR3: CASSKPFTTSGRALTKNIQYF. The CDR3 coding sequence is TGTGCCAGCAGCAAACCCTTCACGACTAGCGGGAGGGCCTTAACCAAAAACATTCAGTACTTC.

The chain couples TRBV15 to TRBJ2-5; D not certain. Trimming took off 0 bases at V and 5 bases at J, with 7 bases between the two ends. Germline CDR1 and CDR2: LNHNV and YYDKDF (reference sequence). This CDR3 comprises 13 residues. CDR3 amino acids: CATSRERWETQYF. DNA for the CDR3: TGTGCCACCAGCAGAGAGAGGTGGGAGACCCAGTACTTC.

The chain combines TRBV10-3 with TRBJ2-1, with TRBD2 matching 7 bases. The CDR3 extends over 13 amino acids. J was trimmed by 5 bases and V by 8 bases; bases with no gene match: 6. The germline V gene encodes CDR1 ENHRY and CDR2 SYGVKD. The CDR3 reads CAIRGVGHNEQFF. The CDR3 nucleotides read TGTGCCATCCGGGGGGTGGGGCACAATGAGCAGTTCTTC.

The rearrangement links TRBV27 to TRBJ2-3, with 13 bases aligning to TRBD2. Germline V gene sequence: CDR1 MNHEY, CDR2 SMNVEV (reference sequence). V lost 6 bases and J lost 2; bases outside the gene matches: 5. The CDR3 is 16 amino acids. CDR3 coding DNA: TGTGCCAGCAGGCGACTAGCGGGAGGAAACACAGATACGCAGTATTTT. This sequence encodes CASRRLAGGNTDTQYF.

This clone came up a few times. The V and J genes are TRBV6-5 and TRBJ1-2; 9 positions agree with TRBD1. Germline V CDR1 and CDR2: MNHEY, SVGAGI. The CDR3 runs to 15 residues. Trimming took 7 bases from V and 2 from J; bases not matched to a gene: 8. The CDR3 loop reads CASTTRGTGNYGYTF. The CDR3, as DNA: TGTGCCAGCACCACCCGAGGGACAGGGAACTATGGCTACACCTTC.

The chain couples TRBV27 to TRBJ1-5; a possible D gene is TRBD1 (5 bases). Germline assignment: CDR1 MNHEY and CDR2 SMNVEV (reference sequence). The CDR3 sequence is 16 residues long. V was pared by 5 bases and J by 2 bases, with 16 bases between. The CDR3 bases are TGTGCCAGCAGTCTCACCTATCAGGGCGGCAATCAGCCCCAGCATTTT. It yields the protein CASSLTYQGGNQPQHF.

The gene calls are TRBV27 and TRBJ2-5; no reliable D call. The CDR3 runs to 13 residues. Germline CDR1 MNHEY, CDR2 SMNVEV (reference sequence). Trimming removed 4 bases at V and 3 bases at J, with 9 bases between. In DNA form, the CDR3 reads TGTGCCAGCAGTTATTCAGACAAAGAGACCCAGTACTTC. It translates to CASSYSDKETQYF.

The rearrangement links TRBV9 to TRBJ2-1; TRBD2 matches at 8 bases. The CDR3 loop spans 15 amino acids. V trimming: 0 bases; J trimming: 8 bases; junction bases outside the gene matches: 7. Germline V gene lookup returns CDR1 SGDLS and CDR2 YYNGEE. CDR3 residues: CASSVAGGRIDEQFF. Here the CDR3 DNA reads TGTGCCAGCAGCGTAGCTGGCGGGAGGATCGATGAGCAGTTCTTC. Full variable domain (rest looked up from reference TRBV9 and TRBJ2-1): DSGVTQTPKHLITATGQRVTLRCSPRSGDLSVYWYQQSLDQGLQFLIQYYNGEERAKGNILERFSAQQFPDLHSELNLSSLELGDSALYFCASSVAGGRIDEQFFGPGTRLTVL.

This clone appeared once. The chain carries TRBV10-2 and TRBJ1-2, with D unresolved. Germline V gives CDR1 WSHSY, CDR2 SAAADI. Trimming shortened V by 2 bases and J by 4 bases, and 5 bases separated the two germline ends. The CDR3 has 12 residues. The CDR3 region is CASSEPGYGYTF. The CDR3 DNA reads as TGCGCCAGCAGTGAGCCGGGCTATGGCTACACCTTC.

This clone was counted once. The chain has TRBV11-2 and TRBJ2-3; 7 bases line up with TRBD2. The V segment lost 2 bases and the J segment 4 bases; nucleotides outside the gene matches: 6. There are 15 residues in the CDR3. Germline lookup yields CDR1 SGHAT and CDR2 FQNNGV. The CDR3 region has the DNA TGTGCCAGCAGCTTACATGGCGGGAGCTCAGATACGCAGTATTTT. Translation: CASSLHGGSSDTQYF.